This entry features one T cell receptor beta chain sequence. These data come from a study of control samples from healthy donors and cancer patients. Generated by immunoSEQ multiplex PCR, the TCRdb table keeps only in-frame clones and is missing some. The profile shows 140,000 to 150,000 clones, over 85% of them singletons. The ends were cut back, 2 bases at V and 5 bases at J, with 15 bases in the middle. Germline V CDR1 and CDR2: MNHNS, SASEGT. This CDR3 is built from 15 residues. V is TRBV6-1 and J is TRBJ1-2; D call uncertain. The receptor was derived from a man aged 18 to 35 in good health. Sequencing used blood. CDR3 region: CASSESGHVRYGYTF. CDR3 coding DNA: TGTGCCAGCAGTGAATCGGGCCACGTAAGGTATGGCTACACCTTC.